A single sample is the source of the 24 T cell receptor beta chains below, sequenced in a study of blood T cell repertoires in COVID-19. Assay: immunoSEQ multiplex PCR; the TCRdb copy retains only in-frame clones and omits some. The table has roughly 99,000 clones, roughly nine tenths seen once. The sample consisted of peripheral blood. These receptors were taken from a man aged 40-55 years with active or convalescent COVID-19.

V gene TRBV19 combines with J gene TRBJ1-5; TRBD1 might be the D (6 bases). The CDR3 spans 12 residues. The V and J ends lost 8 bases and 3 bases respectively, with 8 bases between them. Looked up from germline, CDR1 is LNHDA and CDR2 is SQIVND (reference sequence). The CDR3 is CASSGANQPQHF. The CDR3 nucleotides are TGTGCCAGTTCAGGGGCCAATCAGCCCCAGCATTTT. The variable domain in full, completed from reference TRBV19 and TRBJ1-5, reads DGGITQSPKYLFRKEGQNVTLSCEQNLNHDAMYWYRQDPGQGLRLIYYSQIVNDFQKGDIAEGYSVSREKKESFPLTVTSAQKNPTAFYLCASSGANQPQHFGDGTRLSIL.

This chain links TRBV7-9 with TRBJ2-3; TRBD2 aligns across 8 bases. The CDR3 has 15 amino acids. Germline lookup yields CDR1 SEHNR and CDR2 FQNEAQ (reference sequence). J was trimmed by 1 base and V by 9 bases; bases with no gene match: 9. In DNA, the CDR3 is TGTGCCAGGTCCGGGAGGGGCCCTGGCACAGATACGCAGTATTTT. This encodes CARSGRGPGTDTQYF.

V and J are TRBV28 and TRBJ2-3, with 7 positions matching TRBD2. Germline V gene data show CDR1 as MDHEN and CDR2 as SYDVKM. J lost 5 bases, V lost 3 bases, and 11 bases had no gene match. This CDR3 is built from 16 residues. The CDR3 protein is CASSFVAGAAKDTQYF. For the CDR3, the DNA is TGTGCCAGCAGTTTCGTGGCGGGAGCAGCCAAAGATACGCAGTATTTT.

The genes are TRBV19 and TRBJ1-5; 7 bases fit TRBD1. V was clipped by 5 bases and J by 4 bases; unmatched bases: 14. The CDR3 totals 17 residues. CDR1 and CDR2 (germline): LNHDA, SQIVND (reference sequence). CDR3 region: CASSPFQGVVTNQPQHF. CDR3 DNA sequence: TGTGCCAGTAGTCCATTCCAGGGGGTCGTGACGAATCAGCCCCAGCATTTT.

This clone has only one observation. The chain recombines TRBV5-4 with TRBJ2-2, with 11 nucleotides matching TRBD2. CDR1 and CDR2 (germline): SGHNT, YYREEE (reference sequence). There are 15 residues in the CDR3. V was clipped by 3 bases and J by 5 bases; unmatched bases: 3. As DNA, the CDR3 is TGTGCCAGCAGCTCGGGACTAGCGGTTACCGGGGAGCTGTTTTTT. It codes for CASSSGLAVTGELFF.

The chain links TRBV5-1 to TRBJ1-2; no firm D call. This CDR3 contains 14 residues. The V end lost 0 bases, the J end lost 4 bases, and 10 bases lay between the germline ends. Germline CDR1 SGHRS, CDR2 YFSETQ. Written as DNA, the CDR3 is TGCGCCAGCAGCTTGGCTCCGGGTACCTATGGCTACACCTTC. This gives the protein CASSLAPGTYGYTF.

V usage is TRBV7-2 and J usage is TRBJ1-2; 9 bases are shared with TRBD1. CDR1 and CDR2 (germline): SGHTA, FQGNSA. Germline trimming cut 1 base from V and 8 bases from J; bases unmatched to any gene: 5. This CDR3 has 14 amino acids. The CDR3 region has the DNA TGTGCCAGCAGCTTAGTGTACAGGGGGCAAGGCTACACCTTC. Amino acid sequence: CASSLVYRGQGYTF.

In its sample, this clone was seen once. The chain links TRBV29-1 to TRBJ2-2; 8 bases agree with TRBD2. Germline lookup yields CDR1 SQVTM and CDR2 ANQGSEA. The J segment lost 0 bases and the V segment lost 4 bases, leaving 7 bases of the junction unmatched. CDR3 length equals 16 residues. Here the CDR3 DNA reads TGCAGCGTTGGTAGTAGCGGGACCGCGAACACCGGGGAGCTGTTTTTT. This codes for CSVGSSGTANTGELFF.

The chain is built from TRBV27 and TRBJ2-2; D might be TRBD2 (6 bases). The CDR3 runs 14 residues. Germline lookup yields CDR1 MNHEY and CDR2 SMNVEV (reference sequence). The V gene lost 7 bases and the J gene lost 4 bases, with 13 bases spanning the gap. CDR3 DNA sequence: TGTGCCAGCAAATTAAGCGGGCCCACCGGGGAGCTGTTTTTT. Protein product: CASKLSGPTGELFF.

This chain connects TRBV10-2 to TRBJ2-7; no reliable D call. Germline V gene data show CDR1 as WSHSY and CDR2 as SAAADI. Trimming cost V 2 bases and J 2 bases, with 13 bases left between them. The CDR3 is 15 amino acids. CDR3 protein: CASSEALVTPYEQYF. The CDR3 coding sequence is TGCGCCAGCAGTGAGGCGCTAGTAACACCCTACGAGCAGTACTTC.

This rearrangement joins TRBV19 to TRBJ1-1, with 9 positions matching TRBD1. The CDR3 covers 14 residues. The V gene's germline CDR1 is LNHDA and CDR2 SQIVND (reference sequence). Trimming cost V 6 bases and J 9 bases; bases outside gene matches: 11. The CDR3 DNA sequence: TGTGCCAGTAGCGCCCCCCGGGACAGGGACAAAGCTTTCTTT. Translation: CASSAPRDRDKAFF.

Of note for this clone: The junction and the germline gene differ at one end; a read error may be behind it. V usage is TRBV28 and J usage is TRBJ2-3; tentative D call: TRBD2 (6 bases). The length of the CDR3 is 15 residues. Germline CDR1 is MDHEN and CDR2 is SYDVKM. Here the CDR3 DNA reads TGTGCCAGCAGTTTAACCGGGGGTTCCACAAATACGCAGTATTTT. It yields the protein CASSLTGGSTNTQYF.

This chain links TRBV6-5 with TRBJ1-2; maybe TRBD1 (6 bases). The V end lost 5 bases, the J end lost 7 bases, and 11 bases lay between the germline ends. CDR3 length equals 12 residues. In germline, CDR1 is MNHEY, CDR2 SVGAGI. CDR3 DNA sequence: TGTGCCAGCAGTCAACAGGGTTCTGGCTACACCTTC. Its protein product is CASSQQGSGYTF.

The rearrangement links TRBV28 to TRBJ2-1; D not certain. The CDR3 totals 13 residues. The V gene lost 1 base and the J gene lost 12 bases, with 13 bases spanning the gap. The V gene's germline CDR1 is MDHEN and CDR2 SYDVKM. In DNA form, the CDR3 reads TGTGCCAGCAGTTTATTGCCCTCCTTCGGGCAGTTCTTC. As protein: CASSLLPSFGQFF.

This clone was observed a handful of times. This chain joins TRBV12-1 and TRBJ2-7; TRBD1 reflects the table's D call only, with no check against the DNA. TRBV12-1 is tagged as a pseudogene. The length of the CDR3 is 16 residues. CDR3 in amino acids: CASSFAQAGNSYEQYF. As DNA, the CDR3 is TGTGCCAGCAGCTTTGCGCAGGCAGGGAACAGCTACGAGCAGTACTTC.

The chain is built from TRBV29-1 and TRBJ1-2; TRBD1 matches 9 bases. Trimming cost V 5 bases and J 5 bases; bases outside gene matches: 3. Per germline, CDR1 SQVTM and CDR2 ANQGSEA. The CDR3 runs 12 residues. The CDR3 sequence is CSVRQGEYGYTF. The CDR3 bases are TGCAGCGTTCGACAGGGGGAGTATGGCTACACCTTC.

The rearrangement uses TRBV12-3 or TRBV12-4 and TRBJ2-7; TRBD1 matches 8 bases. The CDR3 is made up of 13 amino acids. The V gene end was trimmed by 3 bases and the J gene end by 7 bases; junction bases not matched to a gene: 5. The CDR3 region has the DNA TGTGCCAGCAGTTTGGGACAGGCCTGGGAGCAGTACTTC. Protein product: CASSLGQAWEQYF.

The CDR3 DNA follows: TGTGCCAGCAGCTTACGCCGGGGGGTATCTGAAAAACTGTTTTTT. This gives the protein CASSLRRGVSEKLFF. This chain uses TRBV7-8 with TRBJ1-4; TRBD1 is a possible D gene (5 bases). Per the germline V gene, CDR1 is SGHVS and CDR2 is FQNEAQ. Trimming removed 2 bases at V and 7 bases at J, with 14 bases between. There are 15 residues in the CDR3. The whole variable domain, remainder taken from reference TRBV7-8 and TRBJ1-4, is GAGVSQSPRYKVAKRGQDVALRCDPISGHVSLFWYQQALGQGPEFLTYFQNEAQLDKSGLPSDRFFAERPEGSVSTLKIQRTQQEDSAVYLCASSLRRGVSEKLFFGSGTQLSVL.

The chain recombines TRBV6-6 with TRBJ1-2; TRBD1 aligns across 10 bases. J was trimmed by 4 bases and V by 4 bases; bases with no gene match: 9. The germline V gene has CDR1 MNHNY and CDR2 SVGAGI (reference sequence). This CDR3 is built from 16 residues. The DNA of the CDR3 is TGTGCCAGCAGTTCACGAGCCGGGACAGGGGTCTATGGCTACACCTTC. It yields the protein CASSSRAGTGVYGYTF.

The chain carries TRBV6-5 and TRBJ1-1; D not resolved. The V gene's germline CDR1 is MNHEY and CDR2 SVGAGI. Between the trimmed V and J ends, which lost 4 bases and 6 bases, there was a span of 15 bases. The CDR3 is 14 amino acids. The CDR3 reads CASSSYHGGPEAFF. The CDR3 nucleotides are TGTGCCAGCAGTTCTTACCACGGCGGGCCTGAAGCTTTCTTT.

This clone has just one count. The chain uses TRBV15 and TRBJ1-5, with 8 bases matching TRBD1. This CDR3 has 17 residues. Trimming took 2 bases from V and 0 from J; bases not matched to a gene: 6. CDR1 is LNHNV and CDR2 is YYDKDF in the germline V gene (reference sequence). The CDR3, as DNA: TGTGCCACCAGCAGACCCCAGGGGGCGGCTAGCAATCAGCCCCAGCATTTT. It is translated as CATSRPQGAASNQPQHF.

This chain joins TRBV19 and TRBJ2-3; possible D gene TRBD2, 5 bases. With 1 base removed from V and 1 base from J, the gap between germline ends came to 15 bases. CDR1 LNHDA and CDR2 SQIVND come from the germline V gene (reference sequence). The CDR3 length is 17 residues. CDR3 in DNA: TGTGCCAGTAGTATAGCCAGCGGTTATGGTCGCACAGATACGCAGTATTTT. As protein: CASSIASGYGRTDTQYF.

This chain joins TRBV10-3 and TRBJ2-1; 8 nucleotides agree with TRBD1. CDR3 length: 14 amino acids. Germline V gives CDR1 ENHRY, CDR2 SYGVKD. The V gene end was trimmed by 0 bases and the J gene end by 10 bases; junction bases not matched to a gene: 5. The CDR3 region is CAISESTGGEEQFF. In DNA, the CDR3 is TGTGCCATCAGTGAGTCAACAGGGGGAGAAGAGCAGTTCTTC.

The genes are TRBV3-1 (or the pseudogene TRBV3-2) and TRBJ2-7; 7 nucleotides match TRBD1. The CDR3 runs 11 residues. Germline V gives CDR1 LGHDT, CDR2 YNNKEL (reference sequence). V shed 2 bases, J shed 9 bases, and the junction held 1 base outside the gene matches. CDR3 sequence (DNA): TGTGCCAGCAGCCAACCAGGGGGGCAGTACTTC. The encoded protein is CASSQPGGQYF.